Listed here are 30 T cell receptor beta chains from one sample, sequenced in a study of T-cell memory formation after mild COVID-19. Each CDR3 protein gets one entry after TCRdb re-called the 5' RACE reads with MiXCR. The sample includes some 270,000 distinct CDR3 sequences, 15% seen only once; the top ten take 2.1%. The sequenced sample was PBMCs or a T cell subset sorted from them (not recorded which). These receptors were taken from an adult woman who had mild COVID-19 (a few samples of this study predate the infection). Cell type and time point are not known.

This chain links TRBV28 with TRBJ2-1, with TRBD2 matching over 10 bases. The length of the CDR3 is 16 residues. The germline CDR1 and CDR2 sequences are MDHEN and SYDVKM. Trimming took 5 bases from V and 2 from J; bases not matched to a gene: 6. In DNA, the CDR3 is TGTGCCAGCAGTGGTAGTAGCGGGAGGACCTACAATGAGCAGTTCTTC. This encodes CASSGSSGRTYNEQFF.

V usage is TRBV29-1 and J usage is TRBJ1-3; TRBD1 matches at 8 bases. Germline V gives CDR1 SQVTM, CDR2 ANQGSEA. This CDR3 comprises 17 residues. J lost 2 bases, V lost 6 bases, and 15 bases had no gene match. The DNA of the CDR3 is TGCAGCGTCGTAGTACCAGACCAGGGGGCTACTGGAAACACCATATATTTT. This translates into CSVVVPDQGATGNTIYF.

This clonotype appeared a few times. The chain employs TRBV20-1 and TRBJ2-5; TRBD1 matches 8 bases. V was clipped by 1 base and J by 5 bases; unmatched bases: 0. The CDR3 extends over 12 amino acids. From germline, CDR1 is DFQATT and CDR2 SNEGSKA (reference sequence). CDR3 sequence (DNA): TGCAGTGCTAGAGGGGACAGGGAGACCCAGTACTTC. It is translated as CSARGDRETQYF.

This clonotype occurred a few times. This chain uses TRBV4-1 with TRBJ1-3, with 7 bases fitting TRBD1. CDR3 length equals 15 residues. The germline V gene encodes CDR1 MGHRA and CDR2 YSYEKL. Trimming cost V 0 bases and J 2 bases; bases outside gene matches: 1. The CDR3 region has the DNA TGCGCCAGCAGCCAAGATGGGACAGCTGGAAACACCATATATTTT. Translated: CASSQDGTAGNTIYF.

The V call is TRBV24-1, the J call TRBJ2-1; 7 bases line up with TRBD2. This CDR3 has 18 amino acids. V dropped 3 bases and J dropped 0; count of bases not matched to a gene: 10. Germline-derived CDR1 and CDR2 are KGHDR and SFDVKD. The CDR3 DNA sequence: TGTGCCACCAGTGATAGCCGGGGTGGGGGGGGCTCCTACAATGAGCAGTTCTTC. Its protein is CATSDSRGGGGSYNEQFF.

This clonotype was seen a handful of times. V is TRBV4-3 and J is TRBJ1-2; 7 bases line up with TRBD1. The CDR3 contains 14 residues. Germline CDR1 is LGHNA and CDR2 is YSLEER. With V trimmed by 4 bases and J by 0 bases, 2 bases remained unmatched. CDR3 nucleotide sequence: TGCGCCAGCAGCCCTGGGACAGCTAACTATGGCTACACCTTC. As protein: CASSPGTANYGYTF.

In this sample, this clonotype turned up a few times. The DNA of the CDR3 is TGTGCCAGCAGCCCAATGTGGGGCAATGAAAAACTGTTTTTT. Its protein is CASSPMWGNEKLFF. The chain uses TRBV6-5 and TRBJ1-4; D perhaps matches TRBD1 (5 bases). The V end lost 6 bases, the J end lost 5 bases, and 13 bases lay between the germline ends. The CDR3 is 14 amino acids. Germline V lookup: CDR1 MNHEY, CDR2 SVGAGI.

This clonotype was detected only a few times. The chain has TRBV24-1 and TRBJ2-1, with 16 bases fitting TRBD2. V lost 5 bases, J lost 7 bases, and 7 bases stayed unmatched. Germline CDR1 and CDR2: KGHDR and SFDVKD. The CDR3 is made up of 17 amino acids. The CDR3 loop is CATSAGTSGRARNEQFF. The CDR3 DNA is TGTGCCACCAGTGCCGGGACTAGCGGGAGGGCCCGGAATGAGCAGTTCTTC.

V and J are TRBV7-2 and TRBJ1-1; D might be TRBD1 (6 bases). There are 13 residues in the CDR3. V lost 1 base, J lost 7 bases, and 10 bases lay in between. Germline V CDR1 and CDR2: SGHTA, FQGNSA. The CDR3 DNA sequence: TGTGCCAGCAGCTTAGGGAGGGGGGGTGAAGCTTTCTTT. Translation gives CASSLGRGGEAFF.

The J gene is TRBJ2-1, the V gene TRBV27; no definite D call. V gave up 5 bases and J gave up 9 bases, with 17 bases separating them. CDR1 is MNHEY, CDR2 SMNVEV, per germline (reference sequence). The CDR3 runs 14 residues. The CDR3 reads CASSLLAGISEQFF. CDR3 sequence (DNA): TGTGCCAGCAGTCTACTGGCTGGTATCTCTGAGCAGTTCTTC.

The table lists this clonotype with a few counts. The rearrangement uses TRBV6-2 or TRBV6-3 and TRBJ2-7, with 9 positions matching TRBD2. The CDR3 is made up of 17 amino acids. Germline values: CDR1 MNHEY, CDR2 SVGEGT. Unmatched junction bases numbered 18, after V lost 6 bases and J lost 6 bases. For the CDR3, the DNA is TGTGCCAGCAGCAAACCACCTCTCATAGCGGGAGTAATCGAGCAGTACTTC. This encodes CASSKPPLIAGVIEQYF.

J is TRBJ1-1 and V is TRBV5-6; D is perhaps TRBD1 (6 bases). The V and J ends lost 5 bases and 8 bases respectively, with 13 bases between them. The germline V gene encodes CDR1 SGHDT and CDR2 YYEEEE. The CDR3 is made up of 12 amino acids. The CDR3 is CASSRQAVEAFF. In nucleotides, the CDR3 is TGTGCCAGCAGTAGACAGGCGGTGGAAGCTTTCTTT.

The chain has TRBV12-5 and TRBJ2-5; no clear D gene. The germline V gene encodes CDR1 LGHNT and CDR2 FRNRAP. The CDR3 loop spans 16 amino acids. Trimming cost V 5 bases and J 7 bases, with 23 bases left between them. The CDR3 spells CASGAPSPGYVATQYF. In DNA, the CDR3 is TGTGCTAGTGGTGCCCCGTCTCCTGGGTACGTCGCGACCCAGTACTTC.

The V call is TRBV7-9, the J call TRBJ2-7; D gene uncertain. V was shortened by 2 bases and J by 4 bases, with 6 bases between the two germline ends. The CDR3 is 12 amino acids. Per the germline V gene, CDR1 is SEHNR and CDR2 is FQNEAQ (reference sequence). The CDR3 reads CASSLLVYEQYF. For the CDR3, the DNA is TGTGCCAGCAGCTTACTCGTATACGAGCAGTACTTC.

The chain has TRBV12-3 or TRBV12-4 and TRBJ1-2, with TRBD1 identical over 7 bases. After removal of 4 bases from V and 5 bases from J, the junction contained 16 bases not matched to a gene. The CDR3 has 17 residues. The CDR3 nucleotides read TGTGCCAGCAGTTCTTATCGATCGGGACAGTGGAAGTATGGCTACACCTTC. Encoded protein: CASSSYRSGQWKYGYTF.

This clonotype was detected many times. The CDR3 region has the DNA TGTGCCAGCAGGCGGGCCGGCGGCAATCAGCCCCAGCATTTT. Protein sequence: CASRRAGGNQPQHF. The chain carries TRBV12-3 or TRBV12-4 and TRBJ1-5, with D hard to call. The CDR3 contains 14 residues. V was shortened by 6 bases and J by 2 bases, with 11 bases between the two germline ends.

This clonotype came up a few times. The chain uses TRBV9 and TRBJ2-1; a possible D gene is TRBD1 (6 bases). V was pared by 0 bases and J by 3 bases, with 7 bases between. This CDR3 region has 14 residues. Germline V gives CDR1 SGDLS, CDR2 YYNGEE. The CDR3 is CASSVGGHYNEQFF. The CDR3 DNA sequence: TGTGCCAGCAGCGTAGGGGGACACTACAATGAGCAGTTCTTC.

The V gene is TRBV5-1, the J gene TRBJ1-1; a possible D gene is TRBD1 (5 bases). The germline V and J ends were trimmed by 7 bases and 6 bases, with 19 bases remaining between them. The CDR3 is made up of 14 amino acids. Germline CDR1 SGHRS, CDR2 YFSETQ. This CDR3 reads CASRAGHLRAEAFF. Written as DNA, the CDR3 is TGCGCCAGCCGCGCAGGGCACCTTCGAGCTGAAGCTTTCTTT.

The rearrangement links TRBV10-3 to TRBJ2-5; D is unclear. CDR3 length equals 12 residues. The ends were cut back, 6 bases at V and 4 bases at J, with 9 bases in the middle. Germline CDR1 is ENHRY and CDR2 is SYGVKD. The DNA of the CDR3 is TGTGCCATCAGCATGGGCGGAGAGACCCAGTACTTC. Its translation: CAISMGGETQYF.

This chain connects TRBV7-8 to TRBJ2-2; maybe TRBD2 (6 bases). The CDR3 has 16 amino acids. In germline, CDR1 is SGHVS, CDR2 FQNEAQ. V lost 5 bases, J lost 8 bases, and 21 bases lay in between. This CDR3 is CASSRLDTGESGELFF. The CDR3 nucleotides read TGTGCCAGCAGCCGGCTGGACACGGGGGAGTCGGGGGAGCTGTTTTTT.

This clonotype turned up a few times. CDR3 nucleotide sequence: TGCAGTGCTAGACGCGGGGGGCAATCGGATACGCAGTATTTT. Protein: CSARRGGQSDTQYF. The V and J genes are TRBV20-1 and TRBJ2-3, with TRBD2 matching 8 bases. CDR1 and CDR2 from the germline V gene are DFQATT and SNEGSKA (reference sequence). V lost 2 bases, J lost 6 bases, and 7 bases stayed unmatched. This CDR3 has 14 residues.

This clonotype has more than one count but fewer than ten. The V and J genes are TRBV3-1 and TRBJ2-7; D unclear. Germline V CDR1 and CDR2: LGHDT, YNNKEL (reference sequence). The germline V and J ends were trimmed by 0 bases and 2 bases, with 11 bases remaining between them. The CDR3 runs 15 residues. This CDR3 reads CASSQEALSAYEQYF. CDR3 in DNA: TGTGCCAGCAGCCAAGAGGCCCTGAGCGCCTACGAGCAGTACTTC.

This clonotype was recorded a few times. This chain links TRBV12-3 or TRBV12-4 with TRBJ2-2; a possible D gene is TRBD2 (6 bases). Trimming removed 2 bases from V and 6 bases from J, with 10 bases in between. This CDR3 is built from 14 residues. The CDR3 sequence is CASSLPGESGELFF. The CDR3 bases are TGTGCCAGCAGTTTACCGGGAGAGTCCGGGGAGCTGTTTTTT.

This clonotype was detected a few times. The rearrangement uses TRBV27 and TRBJ2-1; TRBD1 aligns across 7 bases. The CDR3 sequence is 14 residues long. Germline V CDR1 and CDR2: MNHEY, SMNVEV (reference sequence). Losses at the gene ends were 6 bases for V and 6 bases for J; bases not matched to a gene: 8. Written as DNA, the CDR3 is TGTGCCAGCAGCCGGAGAGAGGGGGCCAATGAGCAGTTCTTC. This gives the protein CASSRREGANEQFF.

This rearrangement joins TRBV9 to TRBJ1-5, with no clear D. Germline V CDR1 and CDR2: SGDLS, YYNGEE. This CDR3 contains 13 residues. V was clipped by 0 bases and J by 7 bases, with 8 bases between them. This CDR3 reads CASSVGTGQPQHF. As DNA, the CDR3 is TGTGCCAGCAGCGTAGGGACGGGACAGCCCCAGCATTTT.

This clonotype was seen more than once but under ten times. The rearrangement links TRBV7-2 to TRBJ2-5; TRBD1 might be the D (6 bases). Germline CDR1 SGHTA, CDR2 FQGNSA. There are 15 residues in the CDR3. Deletions cut 0 bases from V and 4 bases from J, with 12 bases between. The CDR3 loop is CASSLAGARPETQYF. The CDR3 DNA reads TGTGCCAGCAGCTTAGCGGGGGCGCGCCCAGAGACCCAGTACTTC. Supplemented by reference TRBV7-2 and TRBJ2-5, the full variable domain reads GAGVSQSPSNKVTEKGKDVELRCDPISGHTALYWYRQSLGQGLEFLIYFQGNSAPDKSGLPSDRFSAERTGGSVSTLTIQRTQQEDSAVYLCASSLAGARPETQYFGPGTRLLVL.

This clonotype was counted ten times or more. The J gene is TRBJ2-1, the V gene TRBV12-3 or TRBV12-4; D is possibly TRBD2 (6 bases). V was trimmed by 2 bases and J by 10 bases, leaving 12 bases between them. The length of the CDR3 is 13 residues. The CDR3 nucleotides read TGTGCCAGCAGTTTAATGCGCCTAGCGGAGCAGTTCTTC. It encodes CASSLMRLAEQFF.

This clonotype was seen a few times. This chain uses TRBV7-2 with TRBJ2-7, with D perhaps matching TRBD1 (6 bases). Germline V gives CDR1 SGHTA, CDR2 FQGNSA. CDR3 length equals 13 residues. V lost 2 bases and J lost 6, with 11 bases in between. The CDR3, as DNA: TGTGCCAGCAGCTTATACAGGGTGGGCGAGCAGTACTTC. Translating it yields CASSLYRVGEQYF.

The rearrangement joins TRBV18 to TRBJ2-7; TRBD1 matches 7 bases. V was pared by 1 base and J by 3 bases, with 6 bases of the junction left unmatched. Germline V gene sequence: CDR1 KGHSH, CDR2 LQKENI. The length of the CDR3 is 15 residues. The CDR3 is CASSPLTGTNYEQYF. CDR3 nucleotide sequence: TGTGCCAGCTCACCACTGACAGGGACCAACTACGAGCAGTACTTC. Full variable domain (rest looked up from reference TRBV18 and TRBJ2-7): NAGVMQNPRHLVRRRGQEARLRCSPMKGHSHVYWYRQLPEEGLKFMVYLQKENIIDESGMPKERFSAEFPKEGPSILRIQQVVRGDSAAYFCASSPLTGTNYEQYFGPGTRLTVT.

The chain has TRBV20-1 and TRBJ2-1, with TRBD2 identical over 9 bases. Per the germline V gene, CDR1 is DFQATT and CDR2 is SNEGSKA (reference sequence). Trimming at V came to 5 bases and at J to 3 bases, leaving 11 bases not matched to a gene. The CDR3 loop spans 16 amino acids. CDR3 region: CSASELAGDHYNEQFF. As DNA, the CDR3 is TGCAGTGCTTCTGAGTTAGCGGGGGACCACTACAATGAGCAGTTCTTC.